This is a list of T cell receptor beta chains from one sample in a study of CD8+CD57+ T cells in acquired aplastic anemia. TCRdb itself ran the reads through MiXCR, one entry per CDR3 protein. The sample records approximately 220,000 distinct CDR3 sequences, over 40% being singletons. The sample taken for sequencing was sorted CD4+, CD8+, or CD8+CD57+ T cells (not recorded which) from PBMCs. The receptors were gathered from a human donor with aplastic anemia. Each CDR3 is given with its conserved first and last residue. The D gene is left open where the match is weak. Some rows mark clone size as missing; the rest say once, few, many or name a class of expanded clone.

v_call: TRBV11-3
clone_size: .
j_call: TRBJ2-7
d_call: .
cdr3_nt: TGTGCCAGCAGCTTAGATGGCGGGGGCCCCAGGGAGCAGTACTTC
cdr3_aa: CASSLDGGGPREQYF

v_call: TRBV24-1
clone_size: many
j_call: TRBJ2-2
d_call: .
cdr3_nt: TGTGCCATCGGGAAGGTTCCAACCGGGGAGCTGTTTTTT
cdr3_aa: CAIGKVPTGELFF

v_call: TRBV7-4
clone_size: .
j_call: TRBJ2-6
d_call: .
cdr3_nt: TGTGCCAGCAGTCAGAGCTCTGGGGCCAACGTCCTGACTTTC
cdr3_aa: CASSQSSGANVLTF

v_call: TRBV4-1
clone_size: many
j_call: TRBJ2-1
d_call: .
cdr3_nt: TGCGCCAGCAGCCAAGGTGCAGCCTACAATGAGCAGTTCTTC
cdr3_aa: CASSQGAAYNEQFF

v_call: TRBV24-1
clone_size: few
j_call: TRBJ1-2
d_call: .
cdr3_nt: TGTGCCACCAGTGATCCTGGTGCTCGGGAGTCCACCTTC
cdr3_aa: CATSDPGARESTF

v_call: TRBV10-3
clone_size: .
j_call: TRBJ2-3
d_call: .
cdr3_nt: TGTGCCAGCAGTGAAGCCGGGGGTGGTACGCAGTATTTT
cdr3_aa: CASSEAGGGTQYF

v_call: TRBV7-3
clone_size: many
j_call: TRBJ1-1
d_call: TRBD1
cdr3_nt: TGTGCCAGCAGCTCAGACAGTTTCAGGGGGGCTTTCTTT
cdr3_aa: CASSSDSFRGAFF

v_call: TRBV6-5
clone_size: .
j_call: TRBJ1-6
d_call: .
cdr3_nt: TGTGCCAGCACCCAGGGTGTTGGTTACTCACCCCTCCACTTT
cdr3_aa: CASTQGVGYSPLHF

v_call: TRBV3-1
clone_size: .
j_call: TRBJ2-3
d_call: TRBD1
cdr3_nt: TGTGCCAGCAGCCACGACAGGGGTAGAACAGATACGCAGTATTTT
cdr3_aa: CASSHDRGRTDTQYF

v_call: TRBV6-5
clone_size: few
j_call: TRBJ2-7
d_call: .
cdr3_nt: TGTGCCAGTTGGGCAGGCTCCTACGAGCAGTACTTC
cdr3_aa: CASWAGSYEQYF

v_call: TRBV6-1
clone_size: many
j_call: TRBJ1-2
d_call: .
cdr3_nt: TGTGCCAGCAGTGAACCTGGGGACCCGGGCTATGGCTACACCTTC
cdr3_aa: CASSEPGDPGYGYTF

v_call: TRBV29-1
clone_size: .
j_call: TRBJ1-2
d_call: .
cdr3_nt: TGCAGCGTTGGGGAGGATGGTAACTATGGCTACACCTTC
cdr3_aa: CSVGEDGNYGYTF

v_call: TRBV7-2
clone_size: .
j_call: TRBJ1-6
d_call: TRBD1
cdr3_nt: TGTGCCAGCAGCTCTAGGCGGACAGGGTCTAATTCACCCCTCCACTTT
cdr3_aa: CASSSRRTGSNSPLHF

v_call: TRBV6-4
clone_size: many
j_call: TRBJ1-6
d_call: .
cdr3_nt: TGTGCCAGCTCCCAAACATTCCCTAATTCACCCCTCCACTTT
cdr3_aa: CASSQTFPNSPLHF

v_call: TRBV5-1
clone_size: .
j_call: TRBJ1-3
d_call: .
cdr3_nt: TGCGCCAGCAGCCCCCTTCTGGGCTCTGGAAACACCATATATTTT
cdr3_aa: CASSPLLGSGNTIYF

v_call: TRBV12-3/TRBV12-4
clone_size: .
j_call: TRBJ1-2
d_call: TRBD1
cdr3_nt: TGTGCCAGCAGACGGGACAGGTTTAACTATGGCTACACCTTC
cdr3_aa: CASRRDRFNYGYTF

v_call: TRBV7-2
clone_size: .
j_call: TRBJ2-6
d_call: .
cdr3_nt: TGTGCCAGCAGCTTTAATGGCGCTGGGGCCAACGTCCTGACTTTC
cdr3_aa: CASSFNGAGANVLTF

v_call: TRBV5-1
clone_size: many
j_call: TRBJ1-6
d_call: .
cdr3_nt: TGCGCCAGCAGCTACGAAGGGTCACCCCTCCACTTT
cdr3_aa: CASSYEGSPLHF

v_call: TRBV7-8
clone_size: .
j_call: TRBJ2-7
d_call: .
cdr3_nt: TGTGCCAGCAGCTTAGGGGGGTACGTGGAGCAGTACTTC
cdr3_aa: CASSLGGYVEQYF

v_call: TRBV25-1
clone_size: once
j_call: TRBJ2-5
d_call: TRBD1
cdr3_nt: TGTGCCAGCAGATCCCCGGACAGGGTCGAGGGGACCCAGTACTTC
cdr3_aa: CASRSPDRVEGTQYF

v_call: TRBV7-3
clone_size: once
j_call: TRBJ2-5
d_call: TRBD2
cdr3_nt: TGTGCCAGCAGTCAAGGACTAGCGGTCAGTCTCGAGACCCAGTACTTC
cdr3_aa: CASSQGLAVSLETQYF

v_call: TRBV24-1
clone_size: .
j_call: TRBJ2-2
d_call: .
cdr3_nt: TGTGCCACCAGTGGCTTGACGGGGGAGCTGTTTTTT
cdr3_aa: CATSGLTGELFF

v_call: TRBV10-3
clone_size: .
j_call: TRBJ1-6
d_call: .
cdr3_nt: TGTGCCATCAGTGACGAGGGGGTTTATAATTCACCCCTCCACTTT
cdr3_aa: CAISDEGVYNSPLHF

v_call: TRBV2
clone_size: few
j_call: TRBJ1-5
d_call: .
cdr3_nt: TGTGCCAGCAGTTTTAGCGGGACCTCTAGCAATCAGCCCCAGCATTTT
cdr3_aa: CASSFSGTSSNQPQHF

v_call: TRBV18
clone_size: .
j_call: TRBJ1-6
d_call: TRBD1
cdr3_nt: TGTGCCAGCTCACCACGGACAGGGGGCTATAATTCACCCCTCCACTTT
cdr3_aa: CASSPRTGGYNSPLHF

v_call: TRBV20-1
clone_size: many
j_call: TRBJ2-2
d_call: .
cdr3_nt: TGCAGTGCTAGGAATAAGGGCCCCGGGGAGCTGTTTTTT
cdr3_aa: CSARNKGPGELFF

v_call: TRBV2
clone_size: many
j_call: TRBJ2-7
d_call: .
cdr3_nt: TGTGCCAGCAGTGCGGGCAGGGCTAACTACGAGCAGTACTTC
cdr3_aa: CASSAGRANYEQYF

v_call: TRBV29-1
clone_size: .
j_call: TRBJ1-3
d_call: .
cdr3_nt: TGCAGCGGCGGCCTGTTGGGGGGAAGAAACACCATATATTTT
cdr3_aa: CSGGLLGGRNTIYF

v_call: TRBV19
clone_size: .
j_call: TRBJ2-7
d_call: .
cdr3_nt: TGTGCCAGTAGTTCCGCCTACGAGCAGTACTTC
cdr3_aa: CASSSAYEQYF

v_call: TRBV19
clone_size: .
j_call: TRBJ1-3
d_call: .
cdr3_nt: TGTGCCAGTAGCCCAGACGACAGCTACTCTGGAAACACCATATATTTT
cdr3_aa: CASSPDDSYSGNTIYF

v_call: TRBV7-9
clone_size: many
j_call: TRBJ2-7
d_call: .
cdr3_nt: TGTGCCAGCAGCTTAGAATCCCCCGGGCAGTACTTC
cdr3_aa: CASSLESPGQYF

v_call: TRBV6-5
clone_size: .
j_call: TRBJ1-5
d_call: TRBD1
cdr3_nt: TGTGCCATCAGCGGGACAGGGGGGTATCAGCCCCAGCATTTT
cdr3_aa: CAISGTGGYQPQHF

v_call: TRBV15
clone_size: many
j_call: TRBJ1-2
d_call: .
cdr3_nt: TGTGCCACCAGCAGAGATTGGAGCAGCGACTATGGCTACACCTTC
cdr3_aa: CATSRDWSSDYGYTF

v_call: TRBV12-3/TRBV12-4
clone_size: many
j_call: TRBJ2-5
d_call: TRBD1
cdr3_nt: TGTGCCAGCAGGACCACAGGGGGCTTTGAGACCCAGTACTTC
cdr3_aa: CASRTTGGFETQYF

v_call: TRBV2
clone_size: .
j_call: TRBJ1-5
d_call: .
cdr3_nt: TGTGCCAGCAGCTTAGGGGGAGGTCGGAGCAATCAGCCCCCGCATTTT
cdr3_aa: CASSLGGGRSNQPPHF

v_call: TRBV11-1
clone_size: many
j_call: TRBJ1-2
d_call: TRBD1
cdr3_nt: TGTGCCAGCAGCTTAGAAGGGGGCCAGTTCGGCTACACCTTC
cdr3_aa: CASSLEGGQFGYTF

v_call: TRBV28
clone_size: many
j_call: TRBJ1-6
d_call: .
cdr3_nt: TGTGCCAGCAGTACCCCTAGACCCAATTCACCCCTCCACTTT
cdr3_aa: CASSTPRPNSPLHF

v_call: TRBV27
clone_size: many
j_call: TRBJ1-2
d_call: .
cdr3_nt: TGTGCCAGCAGTGAGGGCAGGAGCTACACCTTC
cdr3_aa: CASSEGRSYTF

v_call: TRBV7-9
clone_size: few
j_call: TRBJ2-2
d_call: .
cdr3_nt: TGTGCCAGCAGCTCCCCTTCCTCCGCCGGGGAGCTGTTTTTT
cdr3_aa: CASSSPSSAGELFF

v_call: TRBV7-7
clone_size: .
j_call: TRBJ2-7
d_call: .
cdr3_nt: TGTGCTAGCAGCCCGAGTGTTTCGGCCTACGAGCAGTACTTC
cdr3_aa: CASSPSVSAYEQYF

v_call: TRBV5-1
clone_size: many
j_call: TRBJ2-1
d_call: .
cdr3_nt: TGCGCCAGCAGCTTGGGGCAGGGGAGCTCCTACAATGAGCAGTTCTTC
cdr3_aa: CASSLGQGSSYNEQFF

v_call: TRBV19
clone_size: .
j_call: TRBJ1-5
d_call: .
cdr3_nt: TGTGCCAGTAGTACCAGCAGGCTACAGGGCAATCAGCCCCAGCATTTT
cdr3_aa: CASSTSRLQGNQPQHF

v_call: TRBV19
clone_size: .
j_call: TRBJ2-7
d_call: TRBD1
cdr3_nt: TGTGCCAGTAGTTCACAGGGGACGGCCTACGAGCAGTACTTC
cdr3_aa: CASSSQGTAYEQYF

v_call: TRBV6-6
clone_size: .
j_call: TRBJ1-2
d_call: .
cdr3_nt: TGTGCCAGCAGCCCCGGAAGGGACCATGGCTACACCTTC
cdr3_aa: CASSPGRDHGYTF

v_call: TRBV19
clone_size: .
j_call: TRBJ2-2
d_call: TRBD1
cdr3_nt: TGTGCCAGTAGACCAGACAGGGGGCTGTTTTTT
cdr3_aa: CASRPDRGLFF

v_call: TRBV12-3/TRBV12-4
clone_size: .
j_call: TRBJ1-1
d_call: .
cdr3_nt: TGTGCCAGCATGCAGTCCATGAACACTGAAGCTTTCTTT
cdr3_aa: CASMQSMNTEAFF

v_call: TRBV19
clone_size: .
j_call: TRBJ1-5
d_call: .
cdr3_nt: TGTGCCAGTAGTTCGGACAGTTTTAATCAGCCCCAGCATTTT
cdr3_aa: CASSSDSFNQPQHF

v_call: TRBV2
clone_size: .
j_call: TRBJ2-7
d_call: .
cdr3_nt: TGTGCCAGCAGCTTAACTGTCCCCTCGGACGAGCAGTACTTC
cdr3_aa: CASSLTVPSDEQYF

v_call: TRBV2
clone_size: .
j_call: TRBJ2-5
d_call: TRBD1
cdr3_nt: TGTGCCAGCAGTGGGGGTCAGGGACAGGAGACCCAGTACTTC
cdr3_aa: CASSGGQGQETQYF

v_call: TRBV7-3
clone_size: .
j_call: TRBJ2-5
d_call: TRBD1
cdr3_nt: TGTGCCAGCAGCTCCACAGGGGGCGACACCCAGTACTTC
cdr3_aa: CASSSTGGDTQYF

v_call: TRBV11-2
clone_size: many
j_call: TRBJ2-5
d_call: TRBD2
cdr3_nt: TGTGCCAGCAGCTTAACCCATTGGGGGGGGGGTGGTGAGACCCAGTACTTC
cdr3_aa: CASSLTHWGGGGETQYF